These 14 T cell receptor beta chains were sequenced from one sample in a study of T cells after yellow fever vaccination. Each CDR3 protein is one row after TCRdb ran MiXCR on the 5' RACE reads. This table holds hundreds of thousands of distinct CDR3 sequences, less than 25% found once. The sequencing used PBMCs, collected 21 days after the first yellow fever vaccination. These TCRs come from a man aged 18 to 29 who received the YFV17D yellow fever vaccine.

The V and J genes are TRBV7-9 and TRBJ2-1; D possibly corresponds to TRBD2 (6 bases). Germline values: CDR1 SEHNR, CDR2 FQNEAQ (reference sequence). The CDR3 contains 16 residues. Trimming left V 5 bases short and J 0 bases short, with 14 bases between. The CDR3 loop reads CASSTNDGSSYNEQFF. Written as DNA, the CDR3 is TGTGCCAGCAGCACCAACGACGGGAGCTCCTACAATGAGCAGTTCTTC.

The V gene is TRBV20-1, the J gene TRBJ1-1, with unresolved D. Germline V gives CDR1 DFQATT, CDR2 SNEGSKA (reference sequence). This CDR3 is 13 amino acids long. Trimming stripped 6 bases from V and 2 bases from J, with 13 bases between. The CDR3 here is CSAGSLFNTEAFF. DNA for the CDR3: TGCAGTGCAGGATCGTTATTTAACACTGAAGCTTTCTTT.

DNA of the CDR3: TGTGCCAGCAGCTTCGAAGGGGCGGACTATGGCTACACCTTC. It encodes CASSFEGADYGYTF. The chain couples TRBV7-2 to TRBJ1-2; possibly TRBD1 for D (5 bases). This CDR3 contains 14 residues. CDR1 is SGHTA, CDR2 FQGNSA, per germline. V lost 3 bases, J lost 3 bases, and 11 bases lay in between.

The CDR3 is CASSLDIGPTGNYGYTF. DNA for the CDR3: TGCGCCAGCAGCTTGGATATTGGCCCGACAGGGAACTATGGCTACACCTTC. The chain employs TRBV4-1 and TRBJ1-2; 7 bases match TRBD1. The germline V gene encodes CDR1 MGHRA and CDR2 YSYEKL. With 5 bases clipped from V and 2 bases from J, the junction kept 14 bases outside the gene matches. This CDR3 is 17 amino acids long.

The chain couples TRBV6-5 to TRBJ2-7; D is perhaps TRBD1 (5 bases). Germline-derived CDR1 and CDR2 are MNHEY and SVGAGI. V was pared by 2 bases and J by 0 bases, with 8 bases between. This CDR3 comprises 14 residues. The CDR3 reads CASSYADSSYEQYF. Here the CDR3 DNA reads TGTGCCAGCAGTTACGCAGACAGCTCCTACGAGCAGTACTTC.

The chain is built from TRBV27 and TRBJ1-2; 7 bases agree with TRBD1. This CDR3 has 16 amino acids. Trimming took 3 bases from V and 5 from J; bases not matched to a gene: 12. Per germline, CDR1 MNHEY and CDR2 SMNVEV (reference sequence). In nucleotides, the CDR3 is TGTGCCAGCAGTTTCCTGTCCGGGACAGTCGCGTATGGCTACACCTTC. Protein: CASSFLSGTVAYGYTF.

The sample holds a few counts of this clonotype. This rearrangement joins TRBV27 to TRBJ2-1; D remains unclear. Germline V gene lookup returns CDR1 MNHEY and CDR2 SMNVEV (reference sequence). V was clipped by 7 bases and J by 9 bases, with 19 bases between them. This CDR3 region has 14 residues. Written as DNA, the CDR3 is TGTGCCAGCACCCCGTCCCCTTACAGCGCTGAGCAGTTCTTC. Encoded protein: CASTPSPYSAEQFF.

The V call is TRBV12-3 or TRBV12-4, the J call TRBJ2-7; D unclear. Trimming left V 5 bases short and J 3 bases short, with 11 bases between. The length of the CDR3 is 13 residues. The CDR3 DNA reads TGTGCCAGCAGTACCAATGTGGACTACGAGCAGTACGTC. Translated: CASSTNVDYEQYV.

The chain links TRBV12-3 or TRBV12-4 to TRBJ2-5; 7 bases match TRBD2. The CDR3 spans 17 residues. After removal of 6 bases from V and 5 bases from J, the junction contained 18 bases not matched to a gene. CDR3 in amino acids: CASSISPWGGGKETQYF. CDR3 bases: TGTGCCAGCAGCATTAGCCCTTGGGGGGGTGGCAAGGAGACCCAGTACTTC.

The chain employs TRBV29-1 and TRBJ2-5; D is perhaps TRBD1 (5 bases). The CDR3 is made up of 14 amino acids. V lost 2 bases, J lost 4 bases, and 14 bases lay in between. Germline loops: CDR1 SQVTM, CDR2 ANQGSEA. The chain's CDR3 is CSVEKTARGETQYF. Written as DNA, the CDR3 is TGCAGCGTTGAAAAGACAGCTCGCGGAGAGACCCAGTACTTC.

The gene calls are TRBV3-1 and TRBJ2-5; no reliable D call. This CDR3 region has 13 residues. Trimming stripped 1 base from V and 5 bases from J, with 8 bases between. CDR1 LGHDT and CDR2 YNNKEL come from the germline V gene (reference sequence). CDR3 DNA: TGTGCCAGCAGCCAAGCTGGTGGTGAGACCCAGTACTTC. The encoded protein is CASSQAGGETQYF.

This clonotype has just a few counts. This chain links TRBV4-2 with TRBJ1-2; 7 bases agree with TRBD1. Germline V gene sequence: CDR1 LGHNA, CDR2 YNFKEQ. Unmatched junction bases numbered 6, after V lost 2 bases and J lost 3 bases. This CDR3 contains 15 residues. The CDR3 loop reads CASSQLDREYYGYTF. In nucleotides, the CDR3 is TGTGCCAGCAGCCAACTAGACAGGGAGTACTATGGCTACACCTTC.

This clonotype was picked up a small number of times. The chain links TRBV5-4 to TRBJ2-5; D is unclear. CDR3 length equals 13 residues. The germline CDR1 and CDR2 sequences are SGHNT and YYREEE (reference sequence). The V gene lost 4 bases and the J gene lost 1 base, with 8 bases spanning the gap. CDR3 DNA sequence: TGTGCCAGCAGCCGAAGCCGCCAAGAGACCCAGTACTTC. As protein: CASSRSRQETQYF.

This sequence joins TRBV3-1 and TRBJ1-1; 7 bases are a match to TRBD1. Germline CDR1 reads LGHDT; CDR2 reads YNNKEL (reference sequence). The CDR3 spans 18 residues. V was pared by 4 bases and J by 1 base, with 15 bases of the junction left unmatched. The CDR3 loop is CASSPIHHRDRRNTEAFF. CDR3 coding DNA: TGTGCCAGCAGCCCTATTCATCACCGGGACAGACGGAACACTGAAGCTTTCTTT.